The 32 T cell receptor beta chains listed next were all sequenced from one sample in a study of Graves' ophthalmopathy and Graves' hyperthyroidism. The sequenced template was RNA, covering the TCR beta CDR3 region. HTBI primers served in a first-round RT-PCR, which a second-round multiplex PCR followed. Each CDR3 protein gets one entry after TCRdb re-called the multiplex PCR reads with MiXCR. The sample lists 650,000 to 900,000 distinct CDR3 sequences, roughly 40% occurring once. The sample was peripheral blood. The receptors were gathered from an adult man with Graves' ophthalmopathy.

A single count supports this clonotype. One end of the junction fails to match germline, which may point to a read error. The chain couples TRBV12-3 or TRBV12-4 to TRBJ1-5; D not certain. The CDR3 covers 12 residues. CDR3 residues: CATTSGNQPRHF. CDR3 DNA sequence: TGTGCCACAACCTCGGGCAATCAGCCCCGGCATTTT.

The chain couples TRBV29-1 to TRBJ1-2, with D perhaps TRBD1 (5 bases). Trimming pared 6 bases from V and 4 bases from J, leaving 15 bases between. The CDR3 totals 13 residues. Germline CDR1 SQVTM, CDR2 ANQGSEA. The CDR3: CSVEGGTAYGYTF. For the CDR3, the DNA is TGCAGCGTCGAGGGCGGGACGGCCTATGGCTACACCTTC.

This clonotype was counted a few times. V and J are TRBV7-8 and TRBJ1-1; 8 bases line up with TRBD1. Germline trimming cut 5 bases from V and 4 bases from J; bases unmatched to any gene: 9. The CDR3 extends over 15 amino acids. The germline gives CDR1 SGHVS, CDR2 FQNEAQ. Here the CDR3 reads CASSPPGQAFTEAFF. DNA for the CDR3: TGTGCCAGCAGCCCCCCGGGACAGGCATTCACTGAAGCTTTCTTT.

The chain combines TRBV10-2 with TRBJ2-7; perhaps TRBD2 as D (6 bases). The germline CDR1 and CDR2 sequences are WSHSY and SAAADI. V shed 4 bases and J shed 9 bases, with 10 bases lying between them. This CDR3 is built from 11 residues. As DNA, the CDR3 is TGCGCCAGCAGTGGGGGGGACGGGCAGTACTTC. It translates to CASSGGDGQYF.

The chain uses TRBV25-1 and TRBJ2-2; maybe TRBD1 (6 bases). Between the trimmed V and J ends, which lost 6 bases and 0 bases, there was a span of 14 bases. The CDR3 is made up of 16 amino acids. The germline V gene has CDR1 MGHDK and CDR2 SYGVNS. CDR3 protein: CASSPRDNSNTGELFF. CDR3 sequence (DNA): TGTGCCAGCAGCCCCCGGGACAACTCGAACACCGGGGAGCTGTTTTTT.

About this clonotype itself: Mismatch with germline at one junction end may stem from a read error. The V gene is TRBV7-9, the J gene TRBJ1-6; D uncertain. CDR1 and CDR2 from the germline V gene are SEHNR and FQNEAQ (reference sequence). This CDR3 contains 12 residues. CDR3 residues: CTSSLGGSPLHF. The CDR3 DNA follows: TGTACCAGCAGCTTAGGAGGGTCCCCCCTCCACTTT.

This clonotype was found many times. The genes are TRBV29-1 and TRBJ1-4; D remains unclear. The germline V gene encodes CDR1 SQVTM and CDR2 ANQGSEA. V was shortened by 6 bases and J by 3 bases, with 11 bases between the two germline ends. The CDR3 sequence is 13 residues long. CDR3 protein: CSVLGFANEKLFF. Here the CDR3 DNA reads TGCAGCGTCCTTGGGTTTGCTAATGAAAAACTGTTTTTT.

The table lists this clonotype with a count of one. This chain connects TRBV25-1 to TRBJ1-6; D perhaps matches TRBD1 (5 bases). Germline CDR1 reads MGHDK; CDR2 reads SYGVNS. This CDR3 region has 13 residues. V dropped 8 bases and J dropped 9 bases, with 14 bases sitting between them. The CDR3 DNA follows: TGTGCCAGCGCTGGGACGGGACGTTCACCCCTCCACTTT. It codes for CASAGTGRSPLHF.

Details on this clonotype: This may be a read error: a much more frequent sequence differs by one nucleotide. The V and J genes are TRBV2 and TRBJ1-5, with D unresolved. The CDR3 length is 12 residues. In germline, CDR1 is SNHLY, CDR2 FYNNEI. Trimming removed 6 bases at V and 2 bases at J, with 5 bases between. The CDR3 spells CASRFRNQPQHF. CDR3 sequence (DNA): TGTGCCAGCAGGTTTCGCAATCAGCCCCAGCATTTT. The variable domain in full, completed from reference TRBV2 and TRBJ1-5, reads EPEVTQTPSHQVTQMGQEVILRCVPISNHLYFYWYRQILGQKVEFLVSFYNNEISEKSEIFDDQFSVERPDGSNFTLKIRSTKLEDSAMYFCASRFRNQPQHFGDGTRLSIL.

The genes are TRBV29-1 and TRBJ1-3; D call uncertain. The CDR3 sequence is 15 residues long. From germline, CDR1 is SQVTM and CDR2 ANQGSEA. V shed 4 bases and J shed 8 bases, with 21 bases lying between them. The CDR3 nucleotides read TGCAGCGTTGGGGTACGGGGAAACTATGGCTACACCATATATTTT. It yields the protein CSVGVRGNYGYTIYF.

A word on this clonotype: With a much larger clone just one base away, this may be a read error. The gene calls are TRBV7-9 and TRBJ1-5; maybe TRBD1 (5 bases). V lost 4 bases, J lost 0 bases, and 10 bases lay in between. CDR3 length equals 15 residues. Germline CDR1 is SEHNR and CDR2 is FQNEAQ (reference sequence). CDR3: CASSSGPFSNQPQHF. The CDR3 coding sequence is TGTGCCAGCAGCTCGGGACCGTTTAGCAATCAGCCCCAGCATTTT.

The chain joins TRBV4-1 to TRBJ1-1; 8 bases agree with TRBD1. Germline V gene data show CDR1 as MGHRA and CDR2 as YSYEKL. V trimming: 3 bases; J trimming: 1 base; junction bases outside the gene matches: 4. The CDR3 extends over 15 amino acids. The CDR3 bases are TGCGCCAGCAGCCACTCCGGACAGGGGAACACTGAAGCTTTCTTT. It specifies CASSHSGQGNTEAFF.

This clonotype was seen a handful of times. The chain combines TRBV5-8 with TRBJ1-2; maybe TRBD1 (5 bases). Trimming pared 0 bases from V and 7 bases from J, leaving 7 bases between. The CDR3 is made up of 12 amino acids. The germline V gene encodes CDR1 SGHTS and CDR2 YDEGEE. The CDR3 spells CASSLDGGGYTF. The CDR3, as DNA: TGTGCCAGCAGCTTGGACGGGGGTGGCTACACCTTC. The full variable domain, completed using reference TRBV5-8 and TRBJ1-2, is EAGVTQSPTHLIKTRGQQATLRCSPISGHTSVYWYQQALGLGLQFLLWYDEGEERNRGNFPPRFSGRQFPNYSSELNVNALELEDSALYLCASSLDGGGYTFGSGTRLTVV.

This clonotype came up many times. The rearrangement uses TRBV29-1 and TRBJ1-2; TRBD1 matches 8 bases. The CDR3 covers 13 residues. Germline-derived CDR1 and CDR2 are SQVTM and ANQGSEA. Unmatched junction bases numbered 10, after V lost 5 bases and J lost 8 bases. The CDR3 nucleotides are TGCAGCGTTCAGACAGGGGAAGTTCGAGGCTACACCTTC. Its protein product is CSVQTGEVRGYTF.

This clonotype was recorded at least ten times. The chain couples TRBV7-9 to TRBJ1-2, with D unresolved. The V end lost 1 base, the J end lost 9 bases, and 18 bases lay between the germline ends. The CDR3 covers 15 residues. Per the germline V gene, CDR1 is SEHNR and CDR2 is FQNEAQ (reference sequence). The CDR3 here is CASSLDMDPDGRYTF. The CDR3 nucleotides are TGTGCCAGCAGCTTAGATATGGACCCAGACGGACGCTACACCTTC.

This clonotype was counted between two and nine times. The chain has TRBV10-1 and TRBJ2-2; 9 nucleotides agree with TRBD2. This CDR3 is 15 amino acids long. V lost 3 bases, J lost 3 bases, and 2 bases stayed unmatched. Germline CDR1 and CDR2: WNHNN and SYGVQD (reference sequence). The DNA for the CDR3 is TGCGCCAGCAGTGACTTAGCGGGGGACACCGGGGAGCTGTTTTTT. It codes for CASSDLAGDTGELFF.

This clonotype was picked up many times. This chain links TRBV19 with TRBJ1-1; D is ambiguous. Germline loops: CDR1 LNHDA, CDR2 SQIVND (reference sequence). The CDR3 has 16 residues. Trimming cost V 6 bases and J 0 bases, with 17 bases left between them. The CDR3 DNA reads TGTGCCAGTAGCCCCGTGAAGCTTTCGGTGAACACTGAAGCTTTCTTT. Its translation: CASSPVKLSVNTEAFF.

This chain uses TRBV20-1 with TRBJ2-7; 7 nucleotides align to TRBD1. The V and J ends lost 5 bases and 0 bases, in that order; junction bases with no gene match: 10. There are 15 residues in the CDR3. Germline V gene data show CDR1 as DFQATT and CDR2 as SNEGSKA (reference sequence). Here the CDR3 reads CSAGQLDRSSYEQYF. The CDR3 bases are TGCAGTGCTGGGCAACTGGACAGGAGCTCCTACGAGCAGTACTTC.

The chain couples TRBV5-5 to TRBJ2-5; a weak D match, TRBD1 (6 bases). V lost 4 bases, J lost 5 bases, and 15 bases lay in between. The CDR3 covers 14 residues. The germline V gene encodes CDR1 SGHKS and CDR2 YYEKEE (reference sequence). The CDR3 spells CASSGPGVGETQYF. Written as DNA, the CDR3 is TGTGCCAGCAGCGGACCAGGGGTCGGGGAGACCCAGTACTTC.

V is TRBV11-2 and J is TRBJ2-5; perhaps D is TRBD1 or TRBD2 (5 bases each). Germline CDR1 and CDR2: SGHAT and FQNNGV. The CDR3 consists of 16 residues. The V end was cut by 0 bases, the J end by 1 base, with 12 bases between. The CDR3 loop reads CASSLEGVAAQETQYF. The CDR3 bases are TGTGCCAGCAGCTTAGAGGGGGTAGCCGCCCAAGAGACCCAGTACTTC. Combining the CDR3 with reference TRBV11-2 and TRBJ2-5 gives the whole variable domain EAGVAQSPRYKIIEKRQSVAFWCNPISGHATLYWYQQILGQGPKLLIQFQNNGVVDDSQLPKDRFSAERLKGVDSTLKIQPAKLEDSAVYLCASSLEGVAAQETQYFGPGTRLLVL.

This clonotype was picked up a small number of times. Here the CDR3 reads CASSSGQGASEQYF. CDR3 bases: TGTGCCAGCAGCTCCGGACAGGGGGCCAGCGAGCAGTACTTC. The chain combines TRBV5-6 with TRBJ2-7; 11 bases are a match to TRBD1. V shed 3 bases and J 6 bases; nucleotides not matched to a gene: 5. CDR1 is SGHDT, CDR2 YYEEEE, per germline. The CDR3 has 14 residues.

There are many counts of this clonotype. The J gene is TRBJ2-7, the V gene TRBV29-1; D not resolved. The CDR3 is made up of 11 amino acids. V was trimmed by 3 bases and J by 4 bases, leaving 7 bases between them. Germline assignment: CDR1 SQVTM and CDR2 ANQGSEA. The CDR3 loop is CSVEKDYEQYF. The CDR3 nucleotides read TGCAGCGTTGAGAAGGATTACGAGCAGTACTTC.

This clonotype was counted between two and nine times. CDR3 nucleotide sequence: TGCAGTGCTAGAAAGCGGTCGAACTCCTACGAGCAGTACTTC. Protein product: CSARKRSNSYEQYF. The V and J genes are TRBV20-1 and TRBJ2-7, with D possibly matching TRBD2 (5 bases). The length of the CDR3 is 14 residues. V lost 2 bases and J 0 bases, leaving 11 bases between the germline ends. Germline assignment: CDR1 DFQATT and CDR2 SNEGSKA (reference sequence).

A few counts support this clonotype. This chain joins TRBV7-2 and TRBJ1-5, with unresolved D. The CDR3 runs 13 residues. V lost 2 bases and J 3 bases, leaving 5 bases between the germline ends. Germline loops: CDR1 SGHTA, CDR2 FQGNSA. The CDR3, as DNA: TGTGCCAGCAGCTTATTACCCAATCAGCCCCAGCATTTT. Protein: CASSLLPNQPQHF.

This chain uses TRBV25-1 with TRBJ2-2, with 7 nucleotides matching TRBD2. CDR1 MGHDK and CDR2 SYGVNS come from the germline V gene. The CDR3 consists of 13 residues. Trimming cost V 11 bases and J 5 bases; bases outside gene matches: 8. The CDR3 DNA reads as TGTGCCTGGGAGGCGGGAGAAACCGGGGAGCTGTTTTTT. It encodes CAWEAGETGELFF.

The table lists this clonotype with many counts. This chain connects TRBV2 to TRBJ2-7; 7 bases line up with TRBD1. Germline V gene sequence: CDR1 SNHLY, CDR2 FYNNEI. V lost 4 bases to trimming and J lost 0 bases; unmatched junction nucleotides: 6. The CDR3 has 15 residues. The CDR3 DNA reads TGTGCCAGCAGTGCCAGGACAGGCCTCTCCTACGAGCAGTACTTC. Amino acid sequence: CASSARTGLSYEQYF. The variable domain in full, with the rest retrieved from reference TRBV2 and TRBJ2-7, is EPEVTQTPSHQVTQMGQEVILRCVPISNHLYFYWYRQILGQKVEFLVSFYNNEISEKSEIFDDQFSVERPDGSNFTLKIRSTKLEDSAMYFCASSARTGLSYEQYFGPGTRLTVT.

On this clonotype itself: A much larger clonotype is one base distant, so this may be a read error. The chain links TRBV7-3 to TRBJ1-2; no reliable D call. Germline values: CDR1 SGHTA, CDR2 FQGTGA. Between the trimmed V and J ends, which lost 4 bases and 8 bases, there was a span of 14 bases. CDR3 size: 13 residues. CDR3 residues: CASSSSGLRGYTF. Here the CDR3 DNA reads TGTGCCAGCAGCTCCAGTGGGTTAAGAGGCTACACCTTC.

The chain recombines TRBV24-1 with TRBJ1-1; D unresolved. Trimming took 3 bases from V and 0 from J, leaving 7 bases between them. The CDR3 length is 14 residues. CDR1 is KGHDR, CDR2 SFDVKD, per germline. In DNA, the CDR3 is TGTGCCACCAGTGATCTTGCCCTGAACACTGAAGCTTTCTTT. It codes for CATSDLALNTEAFF.

A few counts support this clonotype. The V and J genes are TRBV20-1 and TRBJ2-2; D is unresolved. The V end lost 7 bases, the J end lost 3 bases, and 18 bases lay between the germline ends. The germline CDR1 and CDR2 sequences are DFQATT and SNEGSKA (reference sequence). This CDR3 is 15 amino acids long. CDR3 coding DNA: TGCAGTGTCCCCCGCCAGGAGACGGACACCGGGGAGCTGTTTTTT. It yields the protein CSVPRQETDTGELFF.

The sample holds a few counts of this clonotype. V and J are TRBV20-1 and TRBJ1-4; perhaps TRBD1 as D (5 bases). Deletions cut 3 bases from V and 7 bases from J, with 15 bases between. Per the germline V gene, CDR1 is DFQATT and CDR2 is SNEGSKA (reference sequence). There are 14 residues in the CDR3. This CDR3 is CSASSGAVGEKLFF. DNA of the CDR3: TGCAGTGCTAGTTCCGGGGCCGTCGGTGAAAAACTGTTTTTT.

Only a few counts were recorded for this clonotype. V is TRBV7-9 and J is TRBJ2-5; possibly TRBD2 for D (6 bases). This CDR3 spans 15 amino acids. V shed 6 bases and J shed 5 bases, with 19 bases lying between them. Germline lookup yields CDR1 SEHNR and CDR2 FQNEAQ (reference sequence). CDR3 amino acids: CASSIRGIGEETQYF. The CDR3 DNA follows: TGTGCCAGCAGTATACGCGGGATAGGGGAGGAGACCCAGTACTTC.

This clonotype was seen a handful of times. The chain is built from TRBV20-1 and TRBJ1-5; 7 nucleotides match TRBD1. The V gene's germline CDR1 is DFQATT and CDR2 SNEGSKA (reference sequence). The CDR3 has 15 amino acids. The ends lost 2 bases at V and 6 bases at J; junction bases unmatched: 10. CDR3 coding DNA: TGCAGTGCTAGAAGTCGACAGGGAGGGGGTCAGCCCCAGCATTTT. Encoded protein: CSARSRQGGGQPQHF.